The clone carrying this T cell receptor beta chain was detected only a few times. The data belong to a study of early T cells in non-severe SARS-CoV-2 infection. The length of the CDR3 is 17 residues. With 5 bases removed from V and 2 bases from J, the gap between germline ends came to 20 bases. Germline V gene sequence: CDR1 MNHEY, CDR2 SMNVEV (reference sequence). Researchers tagged individual cDNA molecules with unique molecular identifiers. Using its own MiXCR run on the 5' RACE reads, TCRdb lists one record per CDR3 protein. The data show fewer than 85,000 distinct CDR3 sequences, 11% seen once. The chain recombines TRBV27 with TRBJ2-3; no reliable D call. The sample consisted of whole blood, taken at baseline. This receptor was obtained from an adult who was a healthcare worker with PCR-confirmed SARS-CoV-2 infection or an uninfected control (not recorded which). The CDR3, as DNA: TGTGCCAGCAGTCATCGTCTCGGCCGACATTTCACAGATACGCAGTATTTT. Translation gives CASSHRLGRHFTDTQYF.